Listed here are 13 T cell receptor beta chains from one sample, sequenced in a study of CD8 T cells in ankylosing spondylitis. MiXCR, applied by TCRdb to the 5' RACE reads, yields one record per CDR3 protein. The sample gives under 400,000 distinct CDR3 sequences, around a tenth of which show up once; 9.1% is in the top ten. Sequenced material: blood, either unsorted or a sorted T cell fraction (not recorded which). These receptors were taken from a female donor with ankylosing spondylitis or in good health (not recorded which).

This clonotype was counted between two and nine times. The rearrangement uses TRBV29-1 and TRBJ2-1; no clear D. V was trimmed by 7 bases and J by 6 bases, leaving 13 bases between them. The length of the CDR3 is 12 residues. CDR1 is SQVTM and CDR2 is ANQGSEA in the germline V gene. The CDR3 DNA reads TGCAGCGCCCACAACTGGGGCAATGAGCAGTTCTTC. Translated, it gives CSAHNWGNEQFF.

This clonotype was observed at least ten times. This sequence joins TRBV29-1 and TRBJ2-1; D may be TRBD2 (6 bases). Germline lookup yields CDR1 SQVTM and CDR2 ANQGSEA. CDR3 length: 14 amino acids. V was clipped by 6 bases and J by 4 bases, with 16 bases between them. This chain's CDR3 is CSVQERAIYNEQFF. As DNA, the CDR3 is TGCAGCGTCCAAGAGCGGGCCATATACAATGAGCAGTTCTTC.

V and J are TRBV9 and TRBJ2-3; 10 bases align to TRBD1. CDR1 is SGDLS and CDR2 is YYNGEE in the germline V gene. V was pared by 5 bases and J by 3 bases, with 6 bases of the junction left unmatched. The CDR3 length is 15 residues. CDR3 coding DNA: TGTGCCAGCAGTACACCGGGACAGGGGACAGATACGCAGTATTTT. Residues: CASSTPGQGTDTQYF.

This clonotype came up many times. This chain uses TRBV29-1 with TRBJ2-1, with 9 positions matching TRBD2. The CDR3 runs 12 residues. Germline CDR1 and CDR2: SQVTM and ANQGSEA. V was clipped by 7 bases and J by 8 bases; unmatched bases: 6. The chain's CDR3 is CSALAGAYEQFF. CDR3 coding DNA: TGCAGCGCCTTAGCGGGGGCCTATGAGCAGTTCTTC.

At least ten counts were recorded for this clonotype. V usage is TRBV29-1 and J usage is TRBJ2-6; D not certain. This CDR3 has 15 residues. Per germline, CDR1 SQVTM and CDR2 ANQGSEA. Between the trimmed V and J ends, which lost 3 bases and 0 bases, there was a span of 9 bases. CDR3 in amino acids: CSVEFRHSGANVLTF. The CDR3 region has the DNA TGCAGCGTTGAGTTTCGACACTCTGGGGCCAACGTCCTGACTTTC. Full variable domain (remainder filled in from reference TRBV29-1 and TRBJ2-6): SAVISQKPSRDICQRGTSLTIQCQVDSQVTMMFWYRQQPGQSLTLIATANQGSEATYESGFVIDKFPISRPNLTFSTLTVSNMSPEDSSIYLCSVEFRHSGANVLTFGAGSRLTVL.

This clonotype appeared a few times. This chain connects TRBV12-3 or TRBV12-4 to TRBJ1-1; D is undetermined. The CDR3 runs 14 residues. V lost 3 bases, J lost 1 base, and 9 bases lay in between. Here the CDR3 reads CASSFTLKNTEAFF. CDR3 nucleotide sequence: TGTGCCAGCAGTTTTACACTCAAGAACACTGAAGCTTTCTTT.

This clonotype was observed a handful of times. The chain links TRBV4-1 to TRBJ1-2; possible D gene TRBD1, 5 bases. CDR1 and CDR2 (germline): MGHRA, YSYEKL. Trimming cost V 3 bases and J 5 bases, with 19 bases left between them. This CDR3 region has 16 residues. CDR3 amino acids: CASSHVRGRGVYGYTF. The DNA for the CDR3 is TGCGCCAGCAGCCATGTCCGGGGACGGGGGGTATATGGCTACACCTTC.

Note on this clonotype: A read error may be the cause here, since a much bigger clone is one base away. The gene calls are TRBV7-8 and TRBJ2-3; D might be TRBD1 (7 bases). Between the trimmed V and J ends, which lost 5 bases and 1 base, there was a span of 19 bases. The CDR3 contains 17 residues. Germline CDR1 reads SGHVS; CDR2 reads FQNEAQ. CDR3 bases: TGTGCCAGCAGCGAACGGAGGGGGCTTCAACGCACAGATACGCAGTATTTT. This translates into CASSERRGLQRTDTQYF.

This clonotype has a count of ten or more. CDR3 sequence: CASSFIGAHFPQYF. In nucleotides, the CDR3 is TGTGCCAGCAGTTTCATCGGGGCCCACTTTCCGCAGTATTTT. The chain combines TRBV27 with TRBJ2-3; D possibly matches TRBD1 or TRBD2 (5 bases each). The CDR3 sequence is 14 residues long. Trimming took off 3 bases at V and 10 bases at J, with 17 bases between the two ends. Germline CDR1 and CDR2: MNHEY and SMNVEV (reference sequence).

This clonotype occurred once. A much larger clone differs by one base, so this may be a read error. The genes are TRBV19 and TRBJ1-5; D is unclear. CDR1 is LNHDA and CDR2 is SQIVND in the germline V gene (reference sequence). The CDR3 totals 15 residues. CDR3 in amino acids: CASTPDGNSNHPQHF. The CDR3 DNA sequence: TGTGCCAGTACCCCGGACGGCAATAGCAATCACCCCCAGCATTTT.

As for this clonotype: Possible read error: a much larger clone is one base away. The CDR3 bases are TGCGCCAGCAGCAGCGGACTAGCGGGGGTGCAAGAGACCCCGTACTTC. This sequence encodes CASSSGLAGVQETPYF. The gene calls are TRBV5-1 and TRBJ2-5, with TRBD2 matching over 13 bases. The CDR3 totals 16 residues. Germline-derived CDR1 and CDR2 are SGHRS and YFSETQ.

This clonotype was detected many times. This rearrangement joins TRBV25-1 to TRBJ2-1; D ambiguous. Trimming took off 2 bases at V and 8 bases at J, with 10 bases between the two ends. This CDR3 contains 13 residues. In germline, CDR1 is MGHDK, CDR2 SYGVNS. The CDR3: CASSERARYEQFF. Here the CDR3 DNA reads TGTGCCAGCAGTGAAAGAGCAAGGTATGAGCAGTTCTTC.

This CDR3 reads CSARARLTSASNEQFF. CDR3 coding DNA: TGCAGTGCTAGAGCGCGGCTGACTAGCGCCAGCAATGAGCAGTTCTTC. The chain uses TRBV20-1 and TRBJ2-1; 8 bases match TRBD2. The V segment lost 1 base and the J segment 6 bases; nucleotides outside the gene matches: 11. Germline assignment: CDR1 DFQATT and CDR2 SNEGSKA (reference sequence). The length of the CDR3 is 16 residues.